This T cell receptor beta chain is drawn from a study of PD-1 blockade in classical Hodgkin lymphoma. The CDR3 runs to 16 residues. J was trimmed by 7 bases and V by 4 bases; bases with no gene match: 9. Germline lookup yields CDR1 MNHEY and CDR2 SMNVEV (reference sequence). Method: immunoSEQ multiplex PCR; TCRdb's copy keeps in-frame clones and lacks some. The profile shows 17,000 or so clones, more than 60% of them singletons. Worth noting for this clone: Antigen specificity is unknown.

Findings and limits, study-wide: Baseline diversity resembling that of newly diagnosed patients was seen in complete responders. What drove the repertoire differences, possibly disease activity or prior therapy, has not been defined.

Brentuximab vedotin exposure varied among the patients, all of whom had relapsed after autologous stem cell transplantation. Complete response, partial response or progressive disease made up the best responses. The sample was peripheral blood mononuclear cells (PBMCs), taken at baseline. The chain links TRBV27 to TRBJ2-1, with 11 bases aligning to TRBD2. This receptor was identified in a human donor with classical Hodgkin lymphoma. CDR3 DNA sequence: TGTGCCAGCAGTTCCCCCCTAGCGGGGGGCGGAAATGAGCAGTTCTTC. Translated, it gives CASSSPLAGGGNEQFF.